This TCR beta chain was found in a study of T cells expressing NK-cell markers. This CDR3 spans 14 amino acids. The germline gives CDR1 SQVTM, CDR2 ANQGSEA. 5'RACE template switching with UMIs produced the TCR beta cDNA. TCRdb reanalyzed the 5' RACE reads, giving one entry per CDR3 protein sequence and no DNA. Across under 600,000 distinct CDR3 sequences, the top ten clones capture over 1.3% of the sample. The receptor's source is a woman aged 45-65 years in good health. Sequenced input: blood T cells: a sorted CD56 or NKG2C T cell subset, CD4+ or CD8+ T cells, or bulk PBMC T cells (not recorded which). This chain links TRBV29-1 with TRBJ2-1; TCRdb selects TRBD1, and the lack of DNA leaves this call unchecked. This CDR3 is CSVEGGDRANEQFF.